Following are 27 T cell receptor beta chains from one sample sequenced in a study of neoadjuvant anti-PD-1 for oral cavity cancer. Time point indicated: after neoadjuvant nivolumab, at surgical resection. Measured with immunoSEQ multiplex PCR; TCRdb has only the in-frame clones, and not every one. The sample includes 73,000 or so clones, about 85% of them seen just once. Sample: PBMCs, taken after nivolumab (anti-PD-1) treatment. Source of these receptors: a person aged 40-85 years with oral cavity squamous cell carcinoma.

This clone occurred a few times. The CDR3 spells CATLPAGGGRDEQFF. DNA for the CDR3: TGTGCCACCCTGCCAGCGGGAGGGGGGCGCGATGAGCAGTTCTTC. The chain is built from TRBV27 and TRBJ2-1, with 10 bases lining up with TRBD2. CDR3 length: 15 amino acids. Germline CDR1 MNHEY, CDR2 SMNVEV (reference sequence). V lost 10 bases and J lost 8; bases outside the gene matches: 14.

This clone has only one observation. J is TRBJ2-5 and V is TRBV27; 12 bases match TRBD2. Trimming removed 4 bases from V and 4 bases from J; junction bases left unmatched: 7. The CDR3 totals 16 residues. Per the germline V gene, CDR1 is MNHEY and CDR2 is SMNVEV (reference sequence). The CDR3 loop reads CASSSRLAGGRETQYF. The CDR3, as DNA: TGTGCCAGCAGTTCGAGGCTAGCGGGAGGGAGAGAGACCCAGTACTTC.

The DNA of the CDR3 is TGTGCCAGCAGTCCCAAGGGGACGGGCTATGGCTACACCTTC. Its protein is CASSPKGTGYGYTF. The chain couples TRBV6-1 to TRBJ1-2, with TRBD1 as a possible D gene (5 bases). The CDR3 is 14 residues long. The germline CDR1 and CDR2 sequences are MNHNS and SASEGT. V gave up 5 bases and J gave up 4 bases, with 14 bases separating them.

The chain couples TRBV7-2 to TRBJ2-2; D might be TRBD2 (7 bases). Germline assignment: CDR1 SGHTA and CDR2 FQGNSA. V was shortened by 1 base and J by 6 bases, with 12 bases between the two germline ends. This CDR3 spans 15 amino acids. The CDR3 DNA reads TGTGCCAGCAGCTTAGGACGGGGGGCTGCCGGGGAGCTGTTTTTT. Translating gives CASSLGRGAAGELFF.

CDR3 sequence (DNA): TGTGCCAGCAGCTTAATAGCGGGAGGGAATGAGCAGTTCTTC. Protein product: CASSLIAGGNEQFF. V and J are TRBV7-3 and TRBJ2-1; TRBD2 matches at 11 bases. The V gene end was trimmed by 1 base and the J gene end by 7 bases; junction bases not matched to a gene: 0. This CDR3 has 14 amino acids. Germline V gene sequence: CDR1 SGHTA, CDR2 FQGTGA. Full variable domain (outside the CDR3, taken from reference TRBV7-3 and TRBJ2-1): GAGVSQTPSNKVTEKGKYVELRCDPISGHTALYWYRQSLGQGPEFLIYFQGTGAADDSGLPNDRFFAVRPEGSVSTLKIQRTERGDSAVYLCASSLIAGGNEQFFGPGTRLTVL.

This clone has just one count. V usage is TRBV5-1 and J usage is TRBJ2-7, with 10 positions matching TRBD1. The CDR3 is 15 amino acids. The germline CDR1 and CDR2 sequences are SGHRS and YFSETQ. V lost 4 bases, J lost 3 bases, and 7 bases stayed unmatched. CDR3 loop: CASSVDRGRIYEQYF. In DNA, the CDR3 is TGCGCCAGCAGCGTCGACAGGGGGCGTATCTACGAGCAGTACTTC. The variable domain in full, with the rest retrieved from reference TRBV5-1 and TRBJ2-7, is KAGVTQTPRYLIKTRGQQVTLSCSPISGHRSVSWYQQTPGQGLQFLFEYFSETQRNKGNFPGRFSGRQFSNSRSEMNVSTLELGDSALYLCASSVDRGRIYEQYFGPGTRLTVT.

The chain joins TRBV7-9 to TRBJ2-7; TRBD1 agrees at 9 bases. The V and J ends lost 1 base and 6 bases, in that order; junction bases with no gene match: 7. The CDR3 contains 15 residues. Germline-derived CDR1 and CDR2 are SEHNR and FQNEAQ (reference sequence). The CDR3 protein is CASSLVGQGLGEQYF. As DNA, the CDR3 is TGTGCCAGCAGCTTAGTGGGACAGGGTCTAGGCGAGCAGTACTTC.

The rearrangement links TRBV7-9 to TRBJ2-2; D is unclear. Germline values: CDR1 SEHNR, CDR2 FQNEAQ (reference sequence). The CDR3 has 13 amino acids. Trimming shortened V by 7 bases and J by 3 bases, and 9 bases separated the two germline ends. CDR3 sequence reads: CASTPGDTGELFF. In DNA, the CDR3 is TGTGCCAGCACCCCTGGGGACACCGGGGAGCTGTTTTTT.

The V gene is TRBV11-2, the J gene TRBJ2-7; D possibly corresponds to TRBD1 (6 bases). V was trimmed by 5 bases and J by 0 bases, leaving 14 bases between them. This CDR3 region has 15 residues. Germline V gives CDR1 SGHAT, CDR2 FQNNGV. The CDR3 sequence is CASSVQGEFSYEQYF. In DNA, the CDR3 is TGTGCCAGCAGCGTACAGGGTGAATTCTCCTACGAGCAGTACTTC.

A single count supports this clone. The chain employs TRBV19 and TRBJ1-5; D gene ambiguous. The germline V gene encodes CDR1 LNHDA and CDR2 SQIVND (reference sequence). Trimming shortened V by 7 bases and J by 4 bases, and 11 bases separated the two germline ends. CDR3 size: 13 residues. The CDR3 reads CASNIGVNQPQHF. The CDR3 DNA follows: TGTGCCAGTAATATCGGGGTAAATCAGCCCCAGCATTTT.

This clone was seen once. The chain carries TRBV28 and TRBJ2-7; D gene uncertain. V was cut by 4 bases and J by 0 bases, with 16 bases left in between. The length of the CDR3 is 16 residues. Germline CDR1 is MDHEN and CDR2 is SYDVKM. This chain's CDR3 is CASSSLYPDGSYEQYF. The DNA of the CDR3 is TGTGCCAGCAGTTCCCTCTACCCGGATGGCTCCTACGAGCAGTACTTC. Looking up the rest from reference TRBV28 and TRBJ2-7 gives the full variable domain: DVKVTQSSRYLVKRTGEKVFLECVQDMDHENMFWYRQDPGLGLRLIYFSYDVKMKEKGDIPEGYSVSREKKERFSLILESASTNQTSMYLCASSSLYPDGSYEQYFGPGTRLTVT.

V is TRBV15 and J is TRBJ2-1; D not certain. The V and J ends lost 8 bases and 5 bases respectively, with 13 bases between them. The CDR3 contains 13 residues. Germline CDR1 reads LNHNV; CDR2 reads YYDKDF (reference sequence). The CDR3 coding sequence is TGTGCCACCTCCATCATCCTGGACAATGAGCAGTTCTTC. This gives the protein CATSIILDNEQFF.

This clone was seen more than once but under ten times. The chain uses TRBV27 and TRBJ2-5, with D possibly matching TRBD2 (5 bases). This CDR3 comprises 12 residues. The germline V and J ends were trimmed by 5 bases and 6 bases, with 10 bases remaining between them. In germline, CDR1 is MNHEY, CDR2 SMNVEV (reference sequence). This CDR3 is CASSPAGKTQYF. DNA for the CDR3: TGTGCCAGCAGTCCCGCCGGGAAGACCCAGTACTTC.

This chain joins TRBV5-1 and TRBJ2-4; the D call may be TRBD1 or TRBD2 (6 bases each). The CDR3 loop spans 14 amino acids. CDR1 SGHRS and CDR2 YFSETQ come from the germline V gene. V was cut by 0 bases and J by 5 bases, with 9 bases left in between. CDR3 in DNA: TGCGCCAGCAGCTTGGCCGGGGGCGAAAACATTCAGTACTTC. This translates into CASSLAGGENIQYF.

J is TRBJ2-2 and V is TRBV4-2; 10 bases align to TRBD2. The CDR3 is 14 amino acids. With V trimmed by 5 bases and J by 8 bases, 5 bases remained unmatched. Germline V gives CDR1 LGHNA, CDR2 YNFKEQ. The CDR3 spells CASSDTSGKGELFF. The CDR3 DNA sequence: TGTGCCAGCAGCGATACTAGCGGGAAAGGGGAGCTGTTTTTT.

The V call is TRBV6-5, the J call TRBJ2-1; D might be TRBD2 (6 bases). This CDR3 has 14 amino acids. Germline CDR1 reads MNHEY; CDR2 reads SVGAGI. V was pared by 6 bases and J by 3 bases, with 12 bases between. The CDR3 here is CASSVSGYYNEQFF. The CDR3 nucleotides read TGTGCCAGCAGCGTTAGCGGATACTACAATGAGCAGTTCTTC.

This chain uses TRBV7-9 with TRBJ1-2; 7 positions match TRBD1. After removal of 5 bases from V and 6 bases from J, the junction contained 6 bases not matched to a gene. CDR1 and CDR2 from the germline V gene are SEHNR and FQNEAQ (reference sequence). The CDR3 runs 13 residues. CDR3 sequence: CASSPRQGDGYTF. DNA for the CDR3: TGTGCCAGCAGCCCCAGACAGGGCGATGGCTACACCTTC.

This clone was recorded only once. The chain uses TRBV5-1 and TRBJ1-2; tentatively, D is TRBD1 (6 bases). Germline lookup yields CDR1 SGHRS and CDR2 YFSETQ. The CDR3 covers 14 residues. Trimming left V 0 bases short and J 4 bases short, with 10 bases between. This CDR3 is CASSLGQAGYGYTF. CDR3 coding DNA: TGCGCCAGCAGCTTGGGACAGGCCGGCTATGGCTACACCTTC. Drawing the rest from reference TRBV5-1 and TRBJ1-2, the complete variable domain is KAGVTQTPRYLIKTRGQQVTLSCSPISGHRSVSWYQQTPGQGLQFLFEYFSETQRNKGNFPGRFSGRQFSNSRSEMNVSTLELGDSALYLCASSLGQAGYGYTFGSGTRLTVV.

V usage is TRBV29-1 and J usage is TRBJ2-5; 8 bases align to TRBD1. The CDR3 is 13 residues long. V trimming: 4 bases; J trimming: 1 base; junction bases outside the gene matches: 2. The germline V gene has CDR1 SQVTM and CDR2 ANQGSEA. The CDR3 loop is CSVGGTGQETQYF. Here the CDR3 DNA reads TGCAGCGTTGGGGGGACAGGCCAAGAGACCCAGTACTTC. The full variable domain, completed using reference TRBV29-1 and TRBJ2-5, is SAVISQKPSRDICQRGTSLTIQCQVDSQVTMMFWYRQQPGQSLTLIATANQGSEATYESGFVIDKFPISRPNLTFSTLTVSNMSPEDSSIYLCSVGGTGQETQYFGPGTRLLVL.

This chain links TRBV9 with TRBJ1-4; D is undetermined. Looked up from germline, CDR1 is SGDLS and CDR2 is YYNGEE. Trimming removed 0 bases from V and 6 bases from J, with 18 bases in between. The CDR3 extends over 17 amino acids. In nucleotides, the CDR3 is TGTGCCAGCAGCGTAGGGGTCGGAGGTCGGGTAGATGAAAAACTGTTTTTT. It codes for CASSVGVGGRVDEKLFF.

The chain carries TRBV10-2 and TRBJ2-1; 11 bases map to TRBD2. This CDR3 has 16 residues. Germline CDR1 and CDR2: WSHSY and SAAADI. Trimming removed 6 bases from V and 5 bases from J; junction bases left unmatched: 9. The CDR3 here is CASSGPELAGDNEQFF. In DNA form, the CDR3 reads TGCGCCAGCAGCGGCCCTGAACTAGCGGGGGACAATGAGCAGTTCTTC.

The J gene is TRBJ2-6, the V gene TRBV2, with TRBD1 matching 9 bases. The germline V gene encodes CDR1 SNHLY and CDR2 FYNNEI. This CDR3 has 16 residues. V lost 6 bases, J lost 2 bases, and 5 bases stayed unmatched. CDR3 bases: TGTGCCAGCAGGGTAGGGACAGGGACTGGGGCCAACGTCCTGACTTTC. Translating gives CASRVGTGTGANVLTF.

The CDR3 here is CASSSVPLQGTDTQYF. CDR3 bases: TGTGCCAGCAGCTCGGTCCCGTTACAGGGGACAGATACGCAGTATTTT. The chain combines TRBV7-6 with TRBJ2-3, with 7 bases fitting TRBD1. This CDR3 is built from 16 residues. Germline CDR1 is SGHVS and CDR2 is FNYEAQ. V was pared by 4 bases and J by 3 bases, with 10 bases of the junction left unmatched.

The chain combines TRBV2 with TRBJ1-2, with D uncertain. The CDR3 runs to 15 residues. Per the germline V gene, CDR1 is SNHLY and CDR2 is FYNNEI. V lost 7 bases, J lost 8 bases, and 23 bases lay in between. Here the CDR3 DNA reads TGTGCCAGCACCCACGACACCGGAGGTAGGGCAGGCTACACCTTC. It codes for CASTHDTGGRAGYTF. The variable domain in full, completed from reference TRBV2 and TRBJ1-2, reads EPEVTQTPSHQVTQMGQEVILRCVPISNHLYFYWYRQILGQKVEFLVSFYNNEISEKSEIFDDQFSVERPDGSNFTLKIRSTKLEDSAMYFCASTHDTGGRAGYTFGSGTRLTVV.

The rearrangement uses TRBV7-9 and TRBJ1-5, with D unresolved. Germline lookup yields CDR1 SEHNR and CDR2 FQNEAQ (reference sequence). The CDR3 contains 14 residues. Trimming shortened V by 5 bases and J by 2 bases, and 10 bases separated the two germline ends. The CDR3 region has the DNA TGTGCCAGCAGCCTCGAGGGCGGCAATCAGCCCCAGCATTTT. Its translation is CASSLEGGNQPQHF.

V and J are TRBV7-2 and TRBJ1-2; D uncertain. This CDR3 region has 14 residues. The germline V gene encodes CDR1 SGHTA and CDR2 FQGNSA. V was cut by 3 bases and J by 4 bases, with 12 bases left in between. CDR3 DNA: TGTGCCAGCAGCTTTGGGCCGGCCATCTATGGCTACACCTTC. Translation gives CASSFGPAIYGYTF.

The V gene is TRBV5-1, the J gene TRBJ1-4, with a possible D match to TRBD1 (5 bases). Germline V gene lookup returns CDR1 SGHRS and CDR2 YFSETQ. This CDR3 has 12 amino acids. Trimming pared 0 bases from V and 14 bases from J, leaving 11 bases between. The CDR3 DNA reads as TGCGCCAGCAGCTTGGAAGGGACGCAGCTGTTTTTT. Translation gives CASSLEGTQLFF.